This T cell receptor (beta chain) was identified in a study of blood T cell repertoires in COVID-19. As for the study in general: The origin of the acute and convalescent COVID-19 samples was the United States, Italy and Spain. From T cells, B-cell-depleted T cells, or PBMCs came the material, which was cDNA or gDNA.

In the original analysis: Reference gene primers were amplified, and this amplification served to estimate nucleated cell counts. This table comes from immunoSEQ multiplex PCR, and its TCRdb copy is limited to in-frame clones, with some not included. V, J and clone size were drawn from that table, and D and trimming were deduced from the DNA. This table has 220,000 or so clones, around 90% appearing once. CDR3 length: 14 amino acids. With 6 bases removed from V and 4 bases from J, the gap between germline ends came to 15 bases. Germline assignment: CDR1 MDHEN and CDR2 SYDVKM. The clonotype originates from a woman aged 50 to 60 with acute COVID-19. Sequencing used PBMCs or T cells enriched from blood (not recorded which). This rearrangement joins TRBV28 to TRBJ1-1; D is ambiguous. This CDR3 is CASSPTPTGTEAFF. The CDR3 region has the DNA TGTGCCAGCAGCCCGACCCCCACGGGCACTGAAGCTTTCTTT.